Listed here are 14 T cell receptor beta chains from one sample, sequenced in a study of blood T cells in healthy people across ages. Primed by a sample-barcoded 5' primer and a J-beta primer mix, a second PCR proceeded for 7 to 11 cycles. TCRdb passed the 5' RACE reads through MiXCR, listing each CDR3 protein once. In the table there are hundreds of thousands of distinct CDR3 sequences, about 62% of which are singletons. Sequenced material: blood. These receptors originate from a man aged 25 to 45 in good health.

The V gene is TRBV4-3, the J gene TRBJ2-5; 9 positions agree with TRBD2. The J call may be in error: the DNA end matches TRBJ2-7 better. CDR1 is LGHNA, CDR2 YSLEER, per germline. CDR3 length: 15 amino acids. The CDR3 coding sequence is TGCGCCAGCAGCCCCCTCCAAGGGACTAGCAGCGAGCAGTACTTC. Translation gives CASSPLQGTSSEQYF.

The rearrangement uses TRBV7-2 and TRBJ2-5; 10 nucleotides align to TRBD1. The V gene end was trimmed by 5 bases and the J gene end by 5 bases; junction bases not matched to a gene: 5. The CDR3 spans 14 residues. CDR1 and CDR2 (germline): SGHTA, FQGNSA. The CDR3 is CASSVTGGVETQYF. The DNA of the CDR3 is TGTGCCAGCAGCGTGACAGGGGGCGTTGAGACCCAGTACTTC.

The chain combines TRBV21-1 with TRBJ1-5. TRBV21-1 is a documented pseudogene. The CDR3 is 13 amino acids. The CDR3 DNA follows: TGTGCCAGCAATCAAATGGCCGATCAGCCCCAGCATTTT. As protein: CASNQMADQPQHF.

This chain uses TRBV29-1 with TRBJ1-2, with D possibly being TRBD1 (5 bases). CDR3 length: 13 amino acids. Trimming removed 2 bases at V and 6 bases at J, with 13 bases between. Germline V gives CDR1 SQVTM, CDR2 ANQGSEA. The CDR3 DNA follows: TGCAGCGTTGAACGAAGGGACCGCCATGGCTACACCTTC. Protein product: CSVERRDRHGYTF.

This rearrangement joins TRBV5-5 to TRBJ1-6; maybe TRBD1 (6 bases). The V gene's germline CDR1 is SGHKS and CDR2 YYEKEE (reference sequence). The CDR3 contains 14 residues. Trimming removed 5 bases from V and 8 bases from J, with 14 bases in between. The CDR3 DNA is TGTGCCAGCAGTCCAACAGGGCCTTATTCACCCCTCCACTTT. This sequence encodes CASSPTGPYSPLHF.

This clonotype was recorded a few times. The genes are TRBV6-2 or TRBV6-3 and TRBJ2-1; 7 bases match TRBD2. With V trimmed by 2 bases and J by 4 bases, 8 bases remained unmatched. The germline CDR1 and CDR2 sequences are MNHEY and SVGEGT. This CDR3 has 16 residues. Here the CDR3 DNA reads TGTGCCAGCAGTTACCCTAGCGGCTCAACTTACAATGAGCAGTTCTTC. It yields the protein CASSYPSGSTYNEQFF.

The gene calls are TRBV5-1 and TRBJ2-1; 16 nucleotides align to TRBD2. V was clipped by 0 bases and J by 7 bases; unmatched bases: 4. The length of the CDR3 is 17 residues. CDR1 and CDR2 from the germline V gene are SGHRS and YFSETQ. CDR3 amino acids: CASSLEGLAGGRNEQFF. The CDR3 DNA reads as TGCGCCAGCAGCTTGGAGGGACTAGCGGGGGGGCGGAATGAGCAGTTCTTC. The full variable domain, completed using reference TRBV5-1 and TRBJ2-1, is KAGVTQTPRYLIKTRGQQVTLSCSPISGHRSVSWYQQTPGQGLQFLFEYFSETQRNKGNFPGRFSGRQFSNSRSEMNVSTLELGDSALYLCASSLEGLAGGRNEQFFGPGTRLTVL.

DNA for the CDR3: TGCGCCAGCAGCTTGGTGGCGTCAGAAGGAGAGACCCAGTACTTC. This encodes CASSLVASEGETQYF. The rearrangement links TRBV5-1 to TRBJ2-7, with D unclear. The J call is uncertain, as TRBJ2-5 better fits the DNA end. The germline V gene has CDR1 SGHRS and CDR2 YFSETQ. The CDR3 consists of 15 residues.

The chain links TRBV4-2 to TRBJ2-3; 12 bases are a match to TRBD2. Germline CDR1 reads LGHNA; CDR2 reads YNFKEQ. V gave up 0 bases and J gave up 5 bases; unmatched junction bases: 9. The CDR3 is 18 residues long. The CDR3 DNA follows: TGTGCCAGCAGCCAAGATCGGCTAGCGGGGGGGCAAGGAGATACGCAGTATTTT. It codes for CASSQDRLAGGQGDTQYF.

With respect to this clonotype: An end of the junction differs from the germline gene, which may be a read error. CDR3 protein: CVSSLRRVGNYEQYF. The DNA of the CDR3 is TGTGTCAGCAGTTTACGCAGGGTTGGCAACTACGAGCAGTACTTC. The chain links TRBV28 to TRBJ2-7; D possibly corresponds to TRBD1 (5 bases). Germline CDR1 is MDHEN and CDR2 is SYDVKM. The CDR3 has 15 amino acids.

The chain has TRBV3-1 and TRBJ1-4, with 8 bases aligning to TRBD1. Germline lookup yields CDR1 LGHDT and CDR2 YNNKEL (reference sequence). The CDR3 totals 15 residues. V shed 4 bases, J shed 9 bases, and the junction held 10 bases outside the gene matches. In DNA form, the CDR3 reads TGTGCCAGCAGCCCTCGGACAGGGAGATTGAAAAAACTGTTTTTT. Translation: CASSPRTGRLKKLFF.

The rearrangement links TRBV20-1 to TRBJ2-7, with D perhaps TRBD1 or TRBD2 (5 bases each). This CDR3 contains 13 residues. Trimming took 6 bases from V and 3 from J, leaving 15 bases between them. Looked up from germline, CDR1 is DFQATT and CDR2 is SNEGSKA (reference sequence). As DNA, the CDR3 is TGCAGTGCCGACCGGGACGGAGACTACGAGCAGTACTTC. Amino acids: CSADRDGDYEQYF.

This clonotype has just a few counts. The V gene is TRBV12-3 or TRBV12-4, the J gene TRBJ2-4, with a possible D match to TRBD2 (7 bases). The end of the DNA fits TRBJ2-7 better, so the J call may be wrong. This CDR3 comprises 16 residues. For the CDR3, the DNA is TGTGCCAGCAGTTTACTCGGGGGGCCAGCCTACTACGAGCAGTACTTC. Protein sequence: CASSLLGGPAYYEQYF.

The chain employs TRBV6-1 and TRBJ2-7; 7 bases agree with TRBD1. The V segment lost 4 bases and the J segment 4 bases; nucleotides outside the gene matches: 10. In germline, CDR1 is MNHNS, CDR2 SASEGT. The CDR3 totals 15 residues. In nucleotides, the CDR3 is TGTGCCAGCAGTGGTCCCCGGGACAGAGAATACGAGCAGTACTTC. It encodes CASSGPRDREYEQYF.